This passage covers 20 T cell receptor beta chains from one sample sequenced in a study of blood T cell repertoires in COVID-19. The assay was immunoSEQ multiplex PCR, and TCRdb's table has in-frame clones only and misses some. The table shows 100,000 to 150,000 clones, with roughly 78% occurring only once. Input material: peripheral blood. All receptors derive from a man between 60 and 75 years old with active or convalescent COVID-19.

The chain recombines TRBV28 with TRBJ1-6, with D unresolved. Germline V gives CDR1 MDHEN, CDR2 SYDVKM. V lost 6 bases to trimming and J lost 5 bases, with 11 bases between them. The CDR3 consists of 14 residues. The CDR3 region has the DNA TGTGCCAGCAGCCCGGGAGACCATAATTCACCCCTCCACTTT. Protein sequence: CASSPGDHNSPLHF.

This clone was observed once. The chain combines TRBV7-6 with TRBJ2-1; 11 nucleotides line up with TRBD2. The CDR3 has 16 amino acids. CDR1 and CDR2 from the germline V gene are SGHVS and FNYEAQ. Germline trimming cut 3 bases from V and 3 bases from J; bases unmatched to any gene: 4. The CDR3 protein is CASSFEGLADYNEQFF. CDR3 nucleotide sequence: TGTGCCAGCAGCTTCGAGGGACTAGCGGACTACAATGAGCAGTTCTTC. The full variable domain, rest sourced from reference TRBV7-6 and TRBJ2-1, is GAGVSQSPRYKVTKRGQDVALRCDPISGHVSLYWYRQALGQGPEFLTYFNYEAQQDKSGLPNDRFSAERPEGSISTLTIQRTEQRDSAMYRCASSFEGLADYNEQFFGPGTRLTVL.

This clone was seen just once. The chain links TRBV7-3 to TRBJ2-5; no clear D gene. The CDR3 is made up of 13 amino acids. V shed 5 bases and J shed 5 bases, with 12 bases lying between them. Germline loops: CDR1 SGHTA, CDR2 FQGTGA. CDR3 DNA sequence: TGTGCCAGCAGCCGATCCCGAGAGGAGACCCAGTACTTC. This sequence encodes CASSRSREETQYF. Looking up the rest from reference TRBV7-3 and TRBJ2-5 gives the full variable domain: GAGVSQTPSNKVTEKGKYVELRCDPISGHTALYWYRQSLGQGPEFLIYFQGTGAADDSGLPNDRFFAVRPEGSVSTLKIQRTERGDSAVYLCASSRSREETQYFGPGTRLLVL.

This clone has only a few counts. The chain joins TRBV11-2 to TRBJ2-7, with D possibly TRBD1 on 5 matching bases. Trimming pared 1 base from V and 4 bases from J, leaving 8 bases between. The CDR3 contains 13 residues. Germline assignment: CDR1 SGHAT and CDR2 FQNNGV. This chain's CDR3 is CASSLGAGYEQYF. The CDR3 nucleotides are TGTGCCAGCAGCTTAGGCGCAGGGTACGAGCAGTACTTC.

The chain links TRBV11-2 to TRBJ2-5; TRBD2 matches at 7 bases. The CDR3 is 16 amino acids. V gave up 7 bases and J gave up 2 bases; unmatched junction bases: 13. The germline V gene has CDR1 SGHAT and CDR2 FQNNGV. The CDR3 DNA reads as TGTGCCAGCAAGTACCTTGGGGGGGGTGGTCAAGAGACCCAGTACTTC. Amino acids: CASKYLGGGGQETQYF.

The gene calls are TRBV6-2 or TRBV6-3 and TRBJ1-5, with a tentative D call TRBD1 (6 bases). The CDR3 sequence is 14 residues long. With 3 bases removed from V and 9 bases from J, the gap between germline ends came to 15 bases. The germline V gene encodes CDR1 MNHEY and CDR2 SVGEGT. The CDR3 DNA sequence: TGTGCCAGCAGTTATACCCCGGACAGTGTGCCCCAGCATTTT. Protein sequence: CASSYTPDSVPQHF.

This clone showed up just a few times. This chain connects TRBV2 to TRBJ1-5; D may be TRBD1 (6 bases). This CDR3 spans 14 amino acids. Germline V CDR1 and CDR2: SNHLY, FYNNEI. V lost 4 bases to trimming and J lost 5 bases, with 12 bases between them. The CDR3 reads CASSVRQGHQPQHF. The CDR3 DNA is TGTGCCAGCAGTGTCCGGCAGGGGCATCAGCCCCAGCATTTT.

V usage is TRBV14 and J usage is TRBJ2-7, with D perhaps matching TRBD1 (6 bases). Trimming removed 0 bases from V and 3 bases from J, with 18 bases in between. The CDR3 extends over 17 amino acids. The germline gives CDR1 SGHDN, CDR2 FVKESK. CDR3 sequence (DNA): TGTGCCAGCAGCCAAGATGGGGGCAGGGGAGTCTTCTACGAGCAGTACTTC. As protein: CASSQDGGRGVFYEQYF.

This rearrangement joins TRBV7-8 to TRBJ2-5, with 8 bases lining up with TRBD2. J gave up 5 bases and V 2 bases, and 7 bases lay outside the gene matches. This CDR3 region has 15 residues. Germline V gene sequence: CDR1 SGHVS, CDR2 FQNEAQ. As DNA, the CDR3 is TGTGCCAGCAGCTTAACGGGAGGGGGGCTGGAGACCCAGTACTTC. It is translated as CASSLTGGGLETQYF.

V is TRBV5-4 and J is TRBJ2-5; TRBD1 agrees at 8 bases. Germline V gene lookup returns CDR1 SGHNT and CDR2 YYREEE (reference sequence). This CDR3 is built from 14 residues. V lost 0 bases to trimming and J lost 2 bases; unmatched junction nucleotides: 0. The CDR3 DNA sequence: TGTGCCAGCAGCTTGGGACAGGGGCAAGAGACCCAGTACTTC. This gives the protein CASSLGQGQETQYF.

J is TRBJ2-2 and V is TRBV12-3 or TRBV12-4; possible D gene TRBD1, 6 bases. The V end lost 6 bases, the J end lost 6 bases, and 11 bases lay between the germline ends. The CDR3 length is 13 residues. This CDR3 is CASRPWTAGELFF. CDR3 nucleotide sequence: TGTGCCAGCAGACCATGGACAGCCGGGGAGCTGTTTTTT.

The chain recombines TRBV15 with TRBJ2-7; D unresolved. Germline loops: CDR1 LNHNV, CDR2 YYDKDF (reference sequence). V lost 0 bases to trimming and J lost 6 bases, with 12 bases between them. CDR3 length equals 14 residues. CDR3 amino acids: CATSRDSRILEQYF. CDR3 sequence (DNA): TGTGCCACCAGCAGAGATTCCAGGATCCTCGAGCAGTACTTC.

This chain connects TRBV19 to TRBJ2-3; TRBD1 agrees at 8 bases. CDR1 LNHDA and CDR2 SQIVND come from the germline V gene (reference sequence). CDR3 length: 13 residues. V lost 8 bases, J lost 3 bases, and 4 bases stayed unmatched. The DNA of the CDR3 is TGTGCCAGTCAGACAGGGGTTACAGATACGCAGTATTTT. It yields the protein CASQTGVTDTQYF.

This clone was detected a few times. This chain links TRBV7-3 with TRBJ1-2; 8 bases are a match to TRBD1. V trimming: 1 base; J trimming: 7 bases; junction bases outside the gene matches: 5. The CDR3 contains 14 residues. The V gene's germline CDR1 is SGHTA and CDR2 FQGTGA. CDR3 region: CASSLNQGAGGYTF. The CDR3 DNA is TGTGCCAGCAGCTTAAATCAGGGGGCCGGTGGCTACACCTTC.

CDR3 region: CASRLSGGAGQYF. CDR3 nucleotide sequence: TGTGCCAGCAGACTCTCAGGGGGCGCGGGTCAGTACTTC. The J gene is TRBJ2-7, the V gene TRBV11-2, with 8 bases aligning to TRBD1. Germline V gene lookup returns CDR1 SGHAT and CDR2 FQNNGV. The J segment lost 10 bases and the V segment lost 6 bases, leaving 11 bases of the junction unmatched. This CDR3 spans 13 amino acids. The whole variable domain, filled in from reference TRBV11-2 and TRBJ2-7, reads EAGVAQSPRYKIIEKRQSVAFWCNPISGHATLYWYQQILGQGPKLLIQFQNNGVVDDSQLPKDRFSAERLKGVDSTLKIQPAKLEDSAVYLCASRLSGGAGQYFGPGTRLTVT.

The genes are TRBV3-1 (or the pseudogene TRBV3-2) and TRBJ1-3; D perhaps matches TRBD1 (5 bases). Trimming shortened V by 0 bases and J by 4 bases, and 13 bases separated the two germline ends. The V gene's germline CDR1 is LGHDT and CDR2 YNNKEL (reference sequence). The CDR3 is 16 amino acids. CDR3 sequence: CASSQEAGLGGNTIYF. CDR3 DNA sequence: TGTGCCAGCAGCCAAGAGGCGGGGCTTGGAGGAAACACCATATATTTT.

This rearrangement joins TRBV29-1 to TRBJ2-7; 11 bases are a match to TRBD2. V shed 6 bases and J 6 bases; nucleotides not matched to a gene: 10. Germline values: CDR1 SQVTM, CDR2 ANQGSEA. The CDR3 has 14 amino acids. The CDR3 region is CSVIPGLAECEQYF. CDR3 DNA sequence: TGCAGCGTGATACCGGGACTAGCGGAGTGCGAGCAGTACTTC.

This sequence joins TRBV7-3 and TRBJ2-1, with 16 bases aligning to TRBD2. V lost 5 bases and J lost 8; bases outside the gene matches: 3. Germline CDR1 is SGHTA and CDR2 is FQGTGA. The CDR3 extends over 15 amino acids. The CDR3 nucleotides are TGTGCCAGCAGCCGGGGGACTAGCGGGAGGGATGAGCAGTTCTTC. Amino acid sequence: CASSRGTSGRDEQFF.

V usage is TRBV5-6 and J usage is TRBJ1-5; D remains ambiguous. Trimming removed 1 base at V and 0 bases at J, with 8 bases between. CDR1 and CDR2 from the germline V gene are SGHDT and YYEEEE. CDR3 length: 15 residues. CDR3 DNA: TGTGCCAGCAGCTTGTTCCGAGATAGCAATCAGCCCCAGCATTTT. It encodes CASSLFRDSNQPQHF.

This sequence joins TRBV5-1 and TRBJ2-3; 9 positions match TRBD1. V was pared by 3 bases and J by 0 bases, with 5 bases of the junction left unmatched. This CDR3 has 16 residues. CDR1 and CDR2 (germline): SGHRS, YFSETQ. The DNA of the CDR3 is TGCGCCAGCAGCTCCGGGGACAGGGACAGCACAGATACGCAGTATTTT. It codes for CASSSGDRDSTDTQYF. The whole variable domain, remainder taken from reference TRBV5-1 and TRBJ2-3, is KAGVTQTPRYLIKTRGQQVTLSCSPISGHRSVSWYQQTPGQGLQFLFEYFSETQRNKGNFPGRFSGRQFSNSRSEMNVSTLELGDSALYLCASSSGDRDSTDTQYFGPGTRLTVL.